This T cell receptor (beta chain) was retrieved from a study of molecular identifiers for immune sequencing clone quantification (dated by TCRdb to 2016 to 2019). Looking at the study overall: For a replicate experiment, the RNA from either about 20,000 or 100,000 naive CD8 T cells was divided into five aliquots, and four of those aliquots went on to sequencing. This methods study benchmarked molecular-identifier clustering-based TCR repertoire sequencing (MIDCIRS) and TCR RNA copy counting, using CD8 T cells to do so. The investigation overall reported the following: Highly expanded clone sizes could be underestimated if identical TCR molecules share a barcode. Without barcode sub-clustering, chimeric consensus sequences inflated TCR diversity; chimeras reached as high as 47%. Spiked-in Jurkat TCR RNA equal to a single cell's worth was reported to be detectable even within 1,100,000 naive CD8 T cells. Naive libraries contained spiked-in Jurkat TCR RNA (roughly 10 copies' worth), which is not part of the donor repertoire. Modeling indicated about three TCR RNA copies recovered per cell, compared with approximately 10 by digital PCR, which implies a capture efficiency of about 27%. In CMV-specific effector cells, clones with more than 20 RNA copies contained over 99% of molecules, whereas in naive cells such clones contained under 1% of molecules.

The trim is 2 bases for V and 4 bases for J, with a gap of 9 bases between the germline ends. Taken from cysteine to phenylalanine, the CDR3 has 13 residues. Of all the DNA, just the CDR3 is kept, 39 bases in frame from base 1. CDR1 and CDR2 (SGDLS, YYNGEE) derive from the germline V gene. Libraries were made using PCR. TCRdb lists the instrument as NextSeq 500. Bulk TCR libraries were generated as previously described, with the TCR primers listed in Table S5 used. Total RNA was purified with the Qiagen AllPrep DNA/RNA kit. Before any analysis, reads coming from multiple sequencing runs of the same library were combined into one pool. The original methods were these. Only reads with exact TCR constant sequence were kept, trimmed to 150 nt, and grouped by their 12-nt molecular barcodes. Reads inside each barcode group were sub-clustered using a 15% Levenshtein threshold, and a quality-weighted consensus sequence was constructed for each RNA molecule. Non-functional sequences were removed, as were lower-count sequences one edit away from another. Barcode sub-clusters with fewer than 20% of the maximum read count were removed, based on fitting two negative binomial distributions. Using fastp at Q25 and MiXCR, TCRdb reprocessed the public reads and kept productive beta chains. When rows share a CDR3 protein, they turn into one entry using the most common DNA and genes. These V and J calls derive from TCRdb rather than the authors' analysis. This sample has 400,000 to 600,000 distinct CDR3 sequences in its table, and roughly 26% of those were observed once. Around 0.78% of the sample belongs to the ten largest clones.

Details on this clonotype: Its antigen is still unknown. Base qualities are not at hand, and no much larger clone is one base apart.

Libraries of naive CD8 T cells were built from anywhere between roughly 17,000 and 1,100,000 sorted cells, with 10%, 30% or 50% of the purified RNA used. Naive CD8 T cells were FACS-sorted as CD8+CD4-CCR7+CD45RA+ on a BD FACSAria II into RLT Plus buffer. Ten to eleven TCR copies' worth of Jurkat RNA were spiked into about 20,000-1,000,000 naive CD8 T cell samples to test detection sensitivity. CD8 T cells were enriched using RosetteSep CD8+ T Cell Enrichment Cocktail and Ficoll-Paque, and the enriched cells then underwent ACK red cell lysis. The sample comprised naive CD8+ T cells from blood, with Jurkat cell RNA spiked in. Sample cell subset or site, as interpreted from the label and publication: FACS-sorted CD8+CD4-CCR7+CD45RA+ naive T cells. The chain links TRBV9 with TRBJ2-5; possibly the D gene is TRBD2, per 5 matching bases. The sequence came from a human donor in good health. Some libraries in this study had Jurkat cell RNA spiked in. The encoded CDR3 is CASSVSGSETQYF. The nucleotide sequence is TGTGCCAGCAGCGTTTCGGGGTCAGAGACCCAGTACTTC.